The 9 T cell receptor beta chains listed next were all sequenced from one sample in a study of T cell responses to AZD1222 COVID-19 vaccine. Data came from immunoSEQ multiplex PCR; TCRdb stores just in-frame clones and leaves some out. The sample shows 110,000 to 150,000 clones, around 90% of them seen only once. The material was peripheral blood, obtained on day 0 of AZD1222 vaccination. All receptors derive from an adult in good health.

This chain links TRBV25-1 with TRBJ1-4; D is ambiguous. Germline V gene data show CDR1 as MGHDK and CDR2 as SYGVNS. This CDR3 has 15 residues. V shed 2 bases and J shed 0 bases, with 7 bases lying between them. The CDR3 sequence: CASSEVGATNEKLFF. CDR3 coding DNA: TGTGCCAGCAGTGAAGTCGGGGCAACTAATGAAAAACTGTTTTTT.

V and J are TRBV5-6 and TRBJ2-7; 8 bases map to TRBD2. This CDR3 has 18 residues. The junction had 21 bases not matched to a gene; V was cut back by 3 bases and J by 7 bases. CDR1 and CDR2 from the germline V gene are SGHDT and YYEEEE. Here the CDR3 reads CASSSPPWVAGLGWEQYF. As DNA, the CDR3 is TGTGCCAGCAGCTCACCCCCCTGGGTAGCGGGGCTGGGTTGGGAGCAGTACTTC. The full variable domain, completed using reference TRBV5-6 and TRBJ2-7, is DAGVTQSPTHLIKTRGQQVTLRCSPKSGHDTVSWYQQALGQGPQFIFQYYEEEERQRGNFPDRFSGHQFPNYSSELNVNALLLGDSALYLCASSSPPWVAGLGWEQYFGPGTRLTVT.

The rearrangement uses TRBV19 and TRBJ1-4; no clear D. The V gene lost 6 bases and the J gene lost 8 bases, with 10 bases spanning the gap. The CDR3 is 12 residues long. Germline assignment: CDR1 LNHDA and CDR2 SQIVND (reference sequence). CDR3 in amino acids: CASRPEGEKLFF. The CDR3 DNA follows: TGTGCCAGTAGACCTGAGGGCGAAAAACTGTTTTTT.

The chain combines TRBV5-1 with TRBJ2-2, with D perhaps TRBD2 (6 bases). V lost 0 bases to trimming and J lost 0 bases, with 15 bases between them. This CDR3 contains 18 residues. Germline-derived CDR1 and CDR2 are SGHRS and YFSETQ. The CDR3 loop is CASSLAGEGGANTGELFF. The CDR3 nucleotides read TGCGCCAGCAGCTTGGCAGGTGAGGGAGGCGCGAACACCGGGGAGCTGTTTTTT. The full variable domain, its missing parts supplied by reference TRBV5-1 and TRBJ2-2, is KAGVTQTPRYLIKTRGQQVTLSCSPISGHRSVSWYQQTPGQGLQFLFEYFSETQRNKGNFPGRFSGRQFSNSRSEMNVSTLELGDSALYLCASSLAGEGGANTGELFFGEGSRLTVL.

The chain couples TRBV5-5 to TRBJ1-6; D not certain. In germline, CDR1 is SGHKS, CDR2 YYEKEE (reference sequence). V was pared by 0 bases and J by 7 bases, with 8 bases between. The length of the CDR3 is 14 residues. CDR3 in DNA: TGTGCCAGCAGCTTGGCCGGGGTGAATTCACCCCTCCACTTT. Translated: CASSLAGVNSPLHF.

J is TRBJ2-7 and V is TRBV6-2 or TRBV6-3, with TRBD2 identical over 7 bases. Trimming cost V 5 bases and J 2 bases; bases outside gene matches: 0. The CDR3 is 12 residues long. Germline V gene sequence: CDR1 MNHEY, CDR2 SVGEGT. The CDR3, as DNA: TGTGCCAGCAGTGCGGGGGCCTACGAGCAGTACTTC. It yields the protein CASSAGAYEQYF.

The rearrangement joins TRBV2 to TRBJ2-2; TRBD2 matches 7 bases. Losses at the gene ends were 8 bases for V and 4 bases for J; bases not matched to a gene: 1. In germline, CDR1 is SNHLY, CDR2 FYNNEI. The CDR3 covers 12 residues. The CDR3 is CASGGGTGELFF. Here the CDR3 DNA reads TGTGCCAGCGGCGGGGGCACCGGGGAGCTGTTTTTT.

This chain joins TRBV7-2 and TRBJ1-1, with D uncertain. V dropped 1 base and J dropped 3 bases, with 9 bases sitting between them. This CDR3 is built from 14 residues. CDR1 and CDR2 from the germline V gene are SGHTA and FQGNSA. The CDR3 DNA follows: TGTGCCAGCAGCTTAGGATGGGGATACACTGAAGCTTTCTTT. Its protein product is CASSLGWGYTEAFF.

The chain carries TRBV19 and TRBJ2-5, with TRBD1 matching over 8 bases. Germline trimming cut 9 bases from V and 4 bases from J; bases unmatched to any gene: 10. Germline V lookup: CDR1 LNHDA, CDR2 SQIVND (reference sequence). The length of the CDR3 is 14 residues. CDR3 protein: CASTRTGSAETQYF. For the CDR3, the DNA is TGTGCCAGCACCAGGACAGGGTCCGCAGAGACCCAGTACTTC. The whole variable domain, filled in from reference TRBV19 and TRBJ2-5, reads DGGITQSPKYLFRKEGQNVTLSCEQNLNHDAMYWYRQDPGQGLRLIYYSQIVNDFQKGDIAEGYSVSREKKESFPLTVTSAQKNPTAFYLCASTRTGSAETQYFGPGTRLLVL.